These T cell receptor beta chains were read from a single sample in a study of blood T cell repertoires in COVID-19. Some clones are missing from TCRdb's copy, which holds only in-frame ones; the method was immunoSEQ multiplex PCR. The sample holds around 250,000 clones; more than 75% are singletons and the top ten take under 2%. Sequenced material: PBMCs or T cells enriched from blood (not recorded which). The receptors stem from a woman between 45 and 65 years old who had recovered from COVID-19. CDR3s include the opening cysteine and the closing phenylalanine or tryptophan. Each record gives: D gene, V gene, CDR3 length, J gene, CDR3 protein, CDR3 DNA. D genes are given only for firm matches.

d_gene: TRBD1; v_gene: TRBV10-3; len: 15; j_gene: TRBJ1-1; CDR3aa: CAISESDRGNTEAFF; CDR3nt: TGTGCCATCAGTGAGTCCGACAGGGGGAACACTGAAGCTTTCTTT
d_gene: .; v_gene: TRBV28; len: 15; j_gene: TRBJ2-4; CDR3aa: CASSPTGVAKNIQYF; CDR3nt: TGTGCCAGCAGCCCGACAGGAGTTGCCAAAAACATTCAGTACTTC
d_gene: .; v_gene: TRBV4-2; len: 13; j_gene: TRBJ2-5; CDR3aa: CASSEDGEGTQYF; CDR3nt: TGTGCCAGCAGCGAGGACGGAGAGGGGACCCAGTACTTC
d_gene: .; v_gene: TRBV2; len: 15; j_gene: TRBJ1-2; CDR3aa: CASREGQNLNYGYTF; CDR3nt: TGTGCCAGCAGGGAAGGACAGAACCTAAACTATGGCTACACCTTC
d_gene: .; v_gene: TRBV7-9; len: 15; j_gene: TRBJ2-1; CDR3aa: CASSPRWRSNGEQFF; CDR3nt: TGTGCCAGCAGCCCACGGTGGAGAAGTAACGGTGAGCAGTTCTTC
d_gene: TRBD1; v_gene: TRBV2; len: 18; j_gene: TRBJ1-2; CDR3aa: CASSPSRTRQTGAYGYTF; CDR3nt: TGTGCCAGCAGTCCTTCCCGAACACGGCAGACAGGGGCCTATGGCTACACCTTC
d_gene: .; v_gene: TRBV27; len: 19; j_gene: TRBJ2-1; CDR3aa: CASSTTTSGTFYINNEQFF; CDR3nt: TGTGCCAGCAGTACTACTACTTCCGGGACATTTTATATAAACAATGAGCAGTTCTTC
d_gene: TRBD1; v_gene: TRBV30; len: 16; j_gene: TRBJ1-3; CDR3aa: CAWSSGTGGSGNTIYF; CDR3nt: TGTGCCTGGAGTTCGGGGACAGGGGGATCTGGAAACACCATATATTTT
d_gene: .; v_gene: TRBV15; len: 15; j_gene: TRBJ2-2; CDR3aa: CATRKTGLITGELFF; CDR3nt: TGTGCCACCAGGAAGACGGGACTTATCACCGGGGAGCTGTTTTTT
d_gene: TRBD1; v_gene: TRBV2; len: 14; j_gene: TRBJ2-7; CDR3aa: CASSEGTGNYEQYF; CDR3nt: TGTGCCAGCAGTGAAGGGACAGGGAACTACGAGCAGTACTTC
d_gene: TRBD2; v_gene: TRBV27; len: 14; j_gene: TRBJ2-3; CDR3aa: CASSLAGGWDTQYF; CDR3nt: TGTGCCAGCAGTCTAGCGGGAGGTTGGGATACGCAGTATTTT
d_gene: TRBD1; v_gene: TRBV4-1; len: 13; j_gene: TRBJ1-1; CDR3aa: CASSPRQGSEAFF; CDR3nt: TGCGCCAGCAGCCCCAGACAGGGCTCTGAAGCTTTCTTT